The clone carrying this T cell receptor (beta chain) came up a few times. Trimming stripped 1 base from V and 10 bases from J, with 14 bases between. The CDR3 spans 14 residues. From germline, CDR1 is KGHDR and CDR2 SFDVKD. This specimen belongs to a study of spatial heterogeneity in lung cancer. TCRdb independently ran MiXCR on the 5' RACE reads; one entry per CDR3 protein. Among tens of thousands of distinct CDR3 sequences, roughly 12% were seen once, and the ten largest hold 4.5% to 5.5%. The time point: sample taken at primary tumor resection. No cells were sorted before sequencing. The whole RNA sequenced was extracted from tumor, nontumor lung or frozen PBMC.

The rearrangement links TRBV24-1 to TRBJ2-3; a possible D gene is TRBD1 (6 bases). The sequencing here drew on PBMCs, taken at surgery. This TCR derives from a male donor with early-stage non-small cell lung cancer. The CDR3 reads CATSDFAGAEAQYF. DNA for the CDR3: TGTGCCACCAGTGATTTTGCAGGGGCGGAGGCGCAGTATTTT.